Listed here are 5 T cell receptor beta chains from one sample, sequenced in a study of T cell repertoires in cytomegalovirus infection. From the reads, TCRdb called clonotypes with MiXCR, one entry per CDR3 protein. This sample yields approximately 990,000 distinct CDR3 sequences, of which approximately 31% are seen a single time; roughly 13% belongs to the top ten. Their cognate antigens are unknown. The specimen comprised cultured CD8+ T cells from PBMCs, sampled from culture after CMV antigen stimulation. The receptors originated from a human donor in good health (CMV status not recorded). Some clones in this sample may be carry-over from other donors' samples.

This clonotype has just a few counts. The J gene is TRBJ2-1, the V gene TRBV25-1; TRBD2 matches 9 bases. The trim removed 8 bases at V and 8 bases at J, leaving 13 bases unmatched. The CDR3 consists of 15 residues. Germline V gene lookup returns CDR1 MGHDK and CDR2 SYGVNS. The CDR3: CASGVGSGGIDEQFF. The CDR3 DNA reads TGTGCCAGCGGGGTGGGGAGCGGGGGGATAGATGAGCAGTTCTTC.

The CDR3 sequence: CASSHTLAGVYEQYF. CDR3 nucleotides: TGTGCCAGCAGCCACACCCTAGCGGGGGTCTACGAGCAGTACTTC. The chain has TRBV9 and TRBJ2-7; 10 bases align to TRBD2. Germline V CDR1 and CDR2: SGDLS, YYNGEE. This CDR3 has 15 residues. After removal of 4 bases from V and 3 bases from J, the junction contained 7 bases not matched to a gene.

This clonotype was counted ten times or more. CDR3 bases: TGTGCCAGCAGTGAAGGCGGGACAGATACGCAGTATTTT. Translating gives CASSEGGTDTQYF. This chain links TRBV6-1 with TRBJ2-3; tentative D call: TRBD2 (5 bases). The ends were cut back, 1 base at V and 3 bases at J, with 5 bases in the middle. The CDR3 extends over 13 amino acids. The germline CDR1 and CDR2 sequences are MNHNS and SASEGT.

CDR3 residues: CASSGGTTSNQPQHF. In DNA form, the CDR3 reads TGTGCCAGCAGTGGAGGGACAACCAGCAATCAGCCCCAGCATTTT. The chain recombines TRBV6-1 with TRBJ1-5, with D maybe TRBD1 (6 bases). Germline CDR1 MNHNS, CDR2 SASEGT. V was shortened by 4 bases and J by 1 base, with 11 bases between the two germline ends. The CDR3 consists of 15 residues.

This clonotype appeared a few times. The chain couples TRBV28 to TRBJ2-5; 7 bases map to TRBD1. The CDR3 spans 14 residues. From germline, CDR1 is MDHEN and CDR2 SYDVKM. Germline trimming cut 0 bases from V and 4 bases from J; bases unmatched to any gene: 2. The CDR3 DNA is TGTGCCAGCAGTTTATGGGCAGGGGGAGAGACCCAGTACTTC. Its translation: CASSLWAGGETQYF.